A selection of T cell receptor beta chains follows, all from one sample in a study of shared clonotypes between healthy human individuals. TCRdb's copy holds only in-frame clones and misses some; the assay was immunoSEQ multiplex PCR. There are more than 1,200,000 clones in the sample; approximately 98.5% occur only once, and 0.3% to 0.45% lies in the top ten. The specimen was naive CD4+ T cells sorted from blood. The origin of the receptors is a young man in good health. CDR3s include the opening cysteine and the closing phenylalanine or tryptophan. The D gene is left open where the match is weak. Clone sizes are given selectively: once, few, many, or a class where the clone is expanded.

j_call: TRBJ2-7; v_call: TRBV19; d_call: TRBD2; cdr3_length: 13; clone_size: once; cdr3_nt: TGTGCCAGTTCAAATAGCGGGGGTTACGAGCAGTACTTC; cdr3_aa: CASSNSGGYEQYF
j_call: TRBJ1-1; v_call: TRBV7-2; d_call: NA; cdr3_length: 14; clone_size: NA; cdr3_nt: TGTGCCAGCAGCTTCCTGGGGGAACCCACTGAAGCTTTCTTT; cdr3_aa: CASSFLGEPTEAFF
j_call: TRBJ1-1; v_call: TRBV30; d_call: NA; cdr3_length: 12; clone_size: NA; cdr3_nt: TGTGCCTGGGCCCCGGGGGGCACTGAAGCTTTCTTT; cdr3_aa: CAWAPGGTEAFF
j_call: TRBJ1-1; v_call: TRBV6-1; d_call: NA; cdr3_length: 15; clone_size: NA; cdr3_nt: TGTGCCAGCAGTGAGCGCAGGCCCCCTCACACTGAAGCTTTCTTT; cdr3_aa: CASSERRPPHTEAFF
j_call: TRBJ2-7; v_call: TRBV7-9; d_call: TRBD2; cdr3_length: 19; clone_size: NA; cdr3_nt: TGTGCCAGCAGCTTAATGCAGGGACTAGCAGTGGAGGGGTTCTACGAGCAGTACTTC; cdr3_aa: CASSLMQGLAVEGFYEQYF
j_call: TRBJ2-2; v_call: TRBV27; d_call: NA; cdr3_length: 14; clone_size: NA; cdr3_nt: TGTGCCAGCAGTTTAACAGGCTGGTCCGGGGAGCTGTTTTTT; cdr3_aa: CASSLTGWSGELFF
j_call: TRBJ2-1; v_call: TRBV9; d_call: NA; cdr3_length: 12; clone_size: NA; cdr3_nt: TGTGCCAGCAGCCTTGAGGGATATGAGCAGTTCTTC; cdr3_aa: CASSLEGYEQFF
j_call: TRBJ2-3; v_call: TRBV18; d_call: NA; cdr3_length: 14; clone_size: NA; cdr3_nt: TGTGCCAGCTCACCGAGTACGAGCACAGATACGCAGTATTTT; cdr3_aa: CASSPSTSTDTQYF
j_call: TRBJ2-1; v_call: TRBV7-9; d_call: NA; cdr3_length: 16; clone_size: NA; cdr3_nt: TGTGCCAGCAGCCCTTGGATGCTAGCGCCTGACAATGAGCAGTTCTTC; cdr3_aa: CASSPWMLAPDNEQFF
j_call: TRBJ2-3; v_call: TRBV28; d_call: NA; cdr3_length: 11; clone_size: NA; cdr3_nt: TGTGCCAGCACGGGCACAGATACGCAGTATTTT; cdr3_aa: CASTGTDTQYF
j_call: TRBJ2-5; v_call: TRBV5-1; d_call: NA; cdr3_length: 14; clone_size: NA; cdr3_nt: TGCGCCAGCCGTCCGGGCGGGGCTCAAGAGACCCAGTACTTC; cdr3_aa: CASRPGGAQETQYF
j_call: TRBJ1-1; v_call: TRBV7-9; d_call: NA; cdr3_length: 15; clone_size: NA; cdr3_nt: TGTGCCAGCAGCTTCGGACAAAGCCCCTACACTGAAGCTTTCTTT; cdr3_aa: CASSFGQSPYTEAFF
j_call: TRBJ1-5; v_call: TRBV4-1; d_call: NA; cdr3_length: 17; clone_size: NA; cdr3_nt: TGCGCCAGCAGCCTCGACGGGCAGGGTATACCGAATCAGCCCCAGCATTTT; cdr3_aa: CASSLDGQGIPNQPQHF
j_call: TRBJ1-1; v_call: TRBV6-4; d_call: NA; cdr3_length: 15; clone_size: NA; cdr3_nt: TGTGCCAGCAGTGACTCCTGGGGCGGGCACACTGAAGCTTTCTTT; cdr3_aa: CASSDSWGGHTEAFF
j_call: TRBJ2-5; v_call: TRBV7-9; d_call: TRBD1; cdr3_length: 15; clone_size: NA; cdr3_nt: TGTGCCAGCAGCTTAACGACGGGACAGGGAGAGACCCAGTACTTC; cdr3_aa: CASSLTTGQGETQYF
j_call: TRBJ1-1; v_call: TRBV10-1; d_call: NA; cdr3_length: 11; clone_size: NA; cdr3_nt: TGCGCCAGCTCCCGGGGGTCTGAAGCTTTCTTT; cdr3_aa: CASSRGSEAFF
j_call: TRBJ2-1; v_call: TRBV9; d_call: TRBD2; cdr3_length: 16; clone_size: NA; cdr3_nt: TGTGCCAGCAGCGTACTGGGACTAGCGGGAGACAATGAGCAGTTCTTC; cdr3_aa: CASSVLGLAGDNEQFF
j_call: TRBJ1-1; v_call: TRBV5-1; d_call: NA; cdr3_length: 14; clone_size: NA; cdr3_nt: TGCGCCAGCAGCTTAGAGGGGAGCGACACTGAAGCTTTCTTT; cdr3_aa: CASSLEGSDTEAFF
j_call: TRBJ2-1; v_call: TRBV6-5; d_call: TRBD1; cdr3_length: 13; clone_size: NA; cdr3_nt: TGTGCCAGCAACCTTCGACAGGGAAATGAGCAGTTCTTC; cdr3_aa: CASNLRQGNEQFF
j_call: TRBJ2-7; v_call: TRBV2; d_call: NA; cdr3_length: 11; clone_size: NA; cdr3_nt: TGTGCCTGCAGTCAACTAGACGAGCAGTACTTC; cdr3_aa: CACSQLDEQYF
j_call: TRBJ1-5; v_call: TRBV18; d_call: TRBD1; cdr3_length: 15; clone_size: NA; cdr3_nt: TGTGCCAGCTCGGTGACAGGGGATAGCAATCAGCCCCAGCATTTT; cdr3_aa: CASSVTGDSNQPQHF
j_call: TRBJ1-5; v_call: TRBV19; d_call: TRBD1; cdr3_length: 15; clone_size: NA; cdr3_nt: TGTGCCAGTAGGTGGACAGGGACAGGCAATCAGCCCCAGCATTTT; cdr3_aa: CASRWTGTGNQPQHF
j_call: TRBJ1-5; v_call: TRBV19; d_call: NA; cdr3_length: 15; clone_size: NA; cdr3_nt: NA; cdr3_aa: CASTSGVNPNQPQHF
j_call: TRBJ2-1; v_call: TRBV5-4; d_call: TRBD2; cdr3_length: 15; clone_size: NA; cdr3_nt: TGTGCCAGCAGCTCCCCCGGGAGGCCGAACAATGAGCAGTTCTTC; cdr3_aa: CASSSPGRPNNEQFF
j_call: TRBJ2-7; v_call: TRBV18; d_call: NA; cdr3_length: 16; clone_size: NA; cdr3_nt: TGTGCCAGCTCACCTCAAGGGGCGGGGAGCTCCTACGAGCAGTACTTC; cdr3_aa: CASSPQGAGSSYEQYF
j_call: TRBJ2-1; v_call: TRBV28; d_call: TRBD2; cdr3_length: 19; clone_size: NA; cdr3_nt: TGTGCCAGCAGTTTCCCTTTGTTGTCGGGAGGGCGCTCCTACAATGAGCAGTTCTTC; cdr3_aa: CASSFPLLSGGRSYNEQFF
j_call: TRBJ2-1; v_call: TRBV4-1; d_call: NA; cdr3_length: 15; clone_size: NA; cdr3_nt: TGCGCCAGCAGTTCTCCGCTAGCGTCCTTAGAAGAGCAGTTCTTC; cdr3_aa: CASSSPLASLEEQFF
j_call: TRBJ1-2; v_call: TRBV5-6; d_call: NA; cdr3_length: 14; clone_size: NA; cdr3_nt: TGTGCCAGCAGCTTGGGGGTGGGTTTGGATGGCTACACCTTC; cdr3_aa: CASSLGVGLDGYTF
j_call: TRBJ1-2; v_call: TRBV4-3; d_call: NA; cdr3_length: 14; clone_size: NA; cdr3_nt: TGCGCCAGCAGCAACGACGACAGATTCTATGGCTACACCTTC; cdr3_aa: CASSNDDRFYGYTF
j_call: TRBJ2-5; v_call: TRBV5-1; d_call: TRBD2; cdr3_length: 17; clone_size: NA; cdr3_nt: TGCGCCAGCAGCTTGGCGTCGATAGCGGGTCCTCAAGAGACCCAGTACTTC; cdr3_aa: CASSLASIAGPQETQYF
j_call: TRBJ2-1; v_call: TRBV5-1; d_call: NA; cdr3_length: 14; clone_size: NA; cdr3_nt: TGCGCCAGCAGCCCCGGGGCGGTCTACAATGAGCAGTTCTTC; cdr3_aa: CASSPGAVYNEQFF
j_call: TRBJ1-1; v_call: TRBV2; d_call: NA; cdr3_length: 13; clone_size: NA; cdr3_nt: TGTGCCAGCACCCTGGACGTGAACACTGAAGCTTTCTTT; cdr3_aa: CASTLDVNTEAFF
j_call: TRBJ2-3; v_call: TRBV25-1; d_call: TRBD2; cdr3_length: 13; clone_size: NA; cdr3_nt: TGTGCCAGCATGGCGGGAGGGACAGATACGCAGTATTTT; cdr3_aa: CASMAGGTDTQYF
j_call: TRBJ2-3; v_call: TRBV5-6; d_call: NA; cdr3_length: 13; clone_size: NA; cdr3_nt: TGTGCCAGCAGCTTTCAGGGCACAGATACGCAGTATTTT; cdr3_aa: CASSFQGTDTQYF
j_call: TRBJ2-1; v_call: TRBV9; d_call: TRBD2; cdr3_length: 15; clone_size: NA; cdr3_nt: TGTGCCAGCAGCGCAACCGGACTAGCGACTCGTGAGCAGTTCTTC; cdr3_aa: CASSATGLATREQFF
j_call: TRBJ1-3; v_call: TRBV7-9; d_call: NA; cdr3_length: 16; clone_size: NA; cdr3_nt: TGTGCCAGCAGCTCCTCCGGGGGGCGAGGTGGAAACACCATATATTTT; cdr3_aa: CASSSSGGRGGNTIYF
j_call: TRBJ2-2; v_call: TRBV5-1; d_call: TRBD2; cdr3_length: 16; clone_size: NA; cdr3_nt: TGCGCCAGCAGCTTCGGTCTAGCGGGAGGAACCGGGGAGCTGTTTTTT; cdr3_aa: CASSFGLAGGTGELFF
j_call: TRBJ2-2; v_call: TRBV5-1; d_call: NA; cdr3_length: 15; clone_size: NA; cdr3_nt: TGCGCCAGCAGCTTGTCTCCAGAGAACACCGGGGAGCTGTTTTTT; cdr3_aa: CASSLSPENTGELFF
j_call: TRBJ2-3; v_call: TRBV5-8; d_call: TRBD1; cdr3_length: 16; clone_size: NA; cdr3_nt: TGTGCCAGCAGCTCCCTTAGGACAGGGGCCACAGATACGCAGTATTTT; cdr3_aa: CASSSLRTGATDTQYF
j_call: TRBJ2-1; v_call: TRBV11-3; d_call: NA; cdr3_length: 14; clone_size: once; cdr3_nt: TGTGCCAGCAGCCCCCAACAAGGGGAGAATGAGCAGTTCTTC; cdr3_aa: CASSPQQGENEQFF
j_call: TRBJ1-2; v_call: TRBV5-4; d_call: NA; cdr3_length: 12; clone_size: NA; cdr3_nt: TGTGCCAGCAGCCCAGGGGCTCGAGGCTACACCTTC; cdr3_aa: CASSPGARGYTF
j_call: TRBJ2-3; v_call: TRBV4-3; d_call: TRBD2; cdr3_length: 16; clone_size: once; cdr3_nt: TGCGCCAGCAGCCAATATACTAGCGCCAGCACAGATACGCAGTATTTT; cdr3_aa: CASSQYTSASTDTQYF
j_call: TRBJ1-1; v_call: TRBV11-2; d_call: NA; cdr3_length: 15; clone_size: NA; cdr3_nt: TGTGCCAGCAGCCCAGGCAGGGGTCGGAACACTGAAGCTTTCTTT; cdr3_aa: CASSPGRGRNTEAFF
j_call: TRBJ1-3; v_call: TRBV5-4; d_call: NA; cdr3_length: 14; clone_size: NA; cdr3_nt: TGTGCCAGCAGCTTGCTCCCAACTGGAAACACCATATATTTT; cdr3_aa: CASSLLPTGNTIYF
j_call: TRBJ2-1; v_call: TRBV7-9; d_call: TRBD2; cdr3_length: 16; clone_size: NA; cdr3_nt: TGTGCCAGCAGCCTTTTAGCGGGAGGTCCCCACAATGAGCAGTTCTTC; cdr3_aa: CASSLLAGGPHNEQFF
j_call: TRBJ1-1; v_call: TRBV4-1; d_call: NA; cdr3_length: 16; clone_size: NA; cdr3_nt: TGCGCCAGCAGCCAGGAGACCGGGACGAGGAGCACTGAAGCTTTCTTT; cdr3_aa: CASSQETGTRSTEAFF
j_call: TRBJ2-2; v_call: TRBV5-1; d_call: NA; cdr3_length: 13; clone_size: NA; cdr3_nt: TGCGCCAGCAGCTTGCGGATCACCGGGGAGCTGTTTTTT; cdr3_aa: CASSLRITGELFF
j_call: TRBJ1-3; v_call: TRBV7-8; d_call: NA; cdr3_length: 17; clone_size: NA; cdr3_nt: TGTGCCAGCAGCTTAGCGCGTGTGGGAGGGGCCCGAAACACCATATATTTT; cdr3_aa: CASSLARVGGARNTIYF
j_call: TRBJ2-7; v_call: TRBV29-1; d_call: NA; cdr3_length: 15; clone_size: NA; cdr3_nt: TGCAGCGTTGTTGGTGACGGCCCTAAACTCTACGAGCAGTACTTC; cdr3_aa: CSVVGDGPKLYEQYF
j_call: TRBJ1-5; v_call: TRBV27; d_call: NA; cdr3_length: 16; clone_size: once; cdr3_nt: TGTGCCAGCAGCCTACAGTCGGTGGGGCCGGGTCAGCCCCAGCATTTT; cdr3_aa: CASSLQSVGPGQPQHF
j_call: TRBJ1-2; v_call: TRBV14; d_call: NA; cdr3_length: 13; clone_size: NA; cdr3_nt: TGTGCCAGCAGTCGACAGGTGGGGTACGGCTACACCTTC; cdr3_aa: CASSRQVGYGYTF
j_call: TRBJ2-3; v_call: TRBV30; d_call: NA; cdr3_length: 15; clone_size: NA; cdr3_nt: TGTGCCTGGAGTGAGCGACTAGTCTTGGCAGATACGCAGTATTTT; cdr3_aa: CAWSERLVLADTQYF
j_call: TRBJ2-7; v_call: TRBV28; d_call: NA; cdr3_length: 14; clone_size: NA; cdr3_nt: TGTGCCAGCAGTTTATCAGGGGCGGTCTACGAGCAGTACTTC; cdr3_aa: CASSLSGAVYEQYF
j_call: TRBJ2-7; v_call: TRBV4-3; d_call: NA; cdr3_length: 15; clone_size: NA; cdr3_nt: TGCGCCAGCAGCGTGACCGGGACTGGCGCCTACGAGCAGTACTTC; cdr3_aa: CASSVTGTGAYEQYF
j_call: TRBJ1-2; v_call: TRBV7-8; d_call: NA; cdr3_length: 15; clone_size: NA; cdr3_nt: TGTGCCAGCAGCCCCCGAACGGGGCATGGGCCCGGCTACACCTTC; cdr3_aa: CASSPRTGHGPGYTF
j_call: TRBJ2-7; v_call: TRBV28; d_call: NA; cdr3_length: 12; clone_size: NA; cdr3_nt: TGTGCCAGCAGCCCTTCCCTGGGCGAGCAGTACTTC; cdr3_aa: CASSPSLGEQYF
j_call: TRBJ2-3; v_call: TRBV29-1; d_call: NA; cdr3_length: 12; clone_size: NA; cdr3_nt: TGCAGCGTTGATGGGGGGACAGATACGCAGTATTTT; cdr3_aa: CSVDGGTDTQYF
j_call: TRBJ2-7; v_call: TRBV5-1; d_call: TRBD1; cdr3_length: 17; clone_size: once; cdr3_nt: TGCGCCAGCAGCTTTTCGACCGGGACAGCGAACTCCTACGAGCAGTACTTC; cdr3_aa: CASSFSTGTANSYEQYF